Here is one T cell receptor (beta chain) with its context. Its antigen remains unknown. The source of the sample is a study of T cell clones after liver transplantation. Study at large: Tolerance: complete withdrawal held at least one year, liver enzymes staying within twice normal. Findings and limits, study-wide: In 5 of 8 subjects, circulating graft-donor-reactive CD4 TCRbeta sequences fell significantly after transplant.

Germline-derived CDR1 and CDR2 are MDHEN and SYDVKM. The CDR3 covers 13 residues. The ends were cut back, 3 bases at V and 7 bases at J, with 12 bases in the middle. Assay: immunoSEQ multiplex PCR; the TCRdb copy retains only in-frame clones and omits some. Of about 120,000 clones listed, 75% to 95% are singletons. The chain employs TRBV28 and TRBJ2-5; D might be TRBD1 or TRBD2, each matching 6 bases. Sequencing was performed on CD4+ T cells from blood, taken 12 months after liver transplant. The clonotype originates from a human patient who received a liver transplant. Some T cells may possibly be graft donor cells. The DNA for the CDR3 is TGTGCCAGCAGTTTCCGCGAGGGGGGGACCCAGTACTTC. It specifies CASSFREGGTQYF.